This TCR beta chain was captured by sequencing in a study of shared clonotypes between healthy human individuals. General observations from the study: Clonotypes shared by all four donors outscored non-shared clonotypes in generation probability.

This clone was found once. The antigen remains unidentified. Germline V gene data show CDR1 as KGHSH and CDR2 as LQKENI. The CDR3 contains 13 residues. Trimming cost V 0 bases and J 7 bases, with 6 bases left between them. Per sorted-subset replicate PCR, input was approximately 200 ng DNA, representing roughly 29,000 T cell genomes. Profiled with immunoSEQ multiplex PCR; TCRdb holds only in-frame clones, not every one. This table holds fewer than 1.6 million clones, 98% found once. Material for sequencing was naive CD4+ T cells sorted from blood. The subset here: CD45RA+ positively selected. The TCR originated in a man aged 25-45 years in good health. The chain joins TRBV18 to TRBJ2-2; maybe TRBD1 (6 bases). CDR3 sequence: CASSPPTGGELFF. The CDR3 DNA sequence: TGTGCCAGCTCACCACCGACAGGCGGGGAGCTGTTTTTT.